The source of this T cell receptor beta chain is a study of a mutant IDH1 vaccine in newly diagnosed glioma. As for the study in general: Patients had received radiotherapy, temozolomide, or both previously, most receiving both.

Only in-frame clones appear in the TCRdb table, and some are missing; sequencing was by immunoSEQ multiplex PCR. This sample yields some 64,000 clones, of which about 88% are seen a single time; roughly 9.5% belongs to the top ten. Comments on this clone: As yet, its antigen is unknown.

Time point denoted: week 11, during vaccination. Doses of 300 ug of mutant IDH1 20-mer peptide were given with topical imiquimod. There were new WHO grade 3 or 4 astrocytomas in the donors, and these were IDH1-mutant and ATRX-lost. The CDR3 spans 16 residues. V trimming: 0 bases; J trimming: 6 bases; junction bases outside the gene matches: 7. The V gene's germline CDR1 is SGHRS and CDR2 YFSETQ. V usage is TRBV5-1 and J usage is TRBJ2-2, with TRBD2 matching 8 bases. The TCR was taken from a woman aged 45-65 years with glioma. This specimen consisted of PBMCs, obtained from a glioma patient whose treatment included an IDH1 peptide vaccine. CDR3 nucleotides: TGCGCCAGCAGCTTGGTTAGCGGGGCCCCGCCCGGGGAGCTGTTTTTT. Encoded protein: CASSLVSGAPPGELFF.